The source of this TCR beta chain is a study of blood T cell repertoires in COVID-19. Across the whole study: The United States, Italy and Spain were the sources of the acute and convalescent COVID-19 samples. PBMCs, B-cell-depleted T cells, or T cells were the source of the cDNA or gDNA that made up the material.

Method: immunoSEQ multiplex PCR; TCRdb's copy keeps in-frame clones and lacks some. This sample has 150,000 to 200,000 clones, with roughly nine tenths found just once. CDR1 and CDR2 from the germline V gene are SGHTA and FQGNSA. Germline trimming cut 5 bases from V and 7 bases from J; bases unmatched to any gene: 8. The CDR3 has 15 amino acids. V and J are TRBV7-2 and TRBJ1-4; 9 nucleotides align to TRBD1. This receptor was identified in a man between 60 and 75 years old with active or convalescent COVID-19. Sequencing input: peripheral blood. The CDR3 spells CASSATGGAGEKLFF. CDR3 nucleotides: TGTGCCAGCAGCGCCACAGGGGGCGCAGGTGAAAAACTGTTTTTT.